The 17 T cell receptor beta chains below all came from one sample that was sequenced in a study of blood T cell repertoires in COVID-19. Assay used: immunoSEQ multiplex PCR; TCRdb lists only in-frame clones, some missing. Among 90,000 to 120,000 clones, approximately 81% were seen once, and the ten largest hold about 4%. Sequences were obtained from peripheral blood. These receptors were collected from a human donor in a cohort sampled during active COVID-19.

The chain is built from TRBV6-1 and TRBJ1-1; D perhaps matches TRBD1 (5 bases). Trimming removed 4 bases at V and 1 base at J, with 16 bases between. Germline CDR1 MNHNS, CDR2 SASEGT. This CDR3 is 16 amino acids long. CDR3 in amino acids: CASSGLRDSSNTEAFF. The DNA of the CDR3 is TGTGCCAGCAGTGGGTTGCGGGACTCATCGAACACTGAAGCTTTCTTT.

CDR3 DNA sequence: TGTGCCAGCACCCCGGGACAGTCCTATGGCTACACCTTC. Its protein is CASTPGQSYGYTF. V and J are TRBV9 and TRBJ1-2; 7 bases align to TRBD1. CDR3 length: 13 residues. V lost 6 bases, J lost 4 bases, and 6 bases stayed unmatched. Germline-derived CDR1 and CDR2 are SGDLS and YYNGEE.

The V call is TRBV2, the J call TRBJ2-2; a weak D match, TRBD2 (5 bases). The CDR3 covers 16 residues. With 6 bases removed from V and 6 bases from J, the gap between germline ends came to 20 bases. Germline V lookup: CDR1 SNHLY, CDR2 FYNNEI. The DNA for the CDR3 is TGTGCCAGCAGCGGGCTGTTAGAGGAGGCAGCCGGGGAGCTGTTTTTT. Translating gives CASSGLLEEAAGELFF.

This sequence joins TRBV19 and TRBJ2-1, with TRBD2 matching over 11 bases. CDR1 and CDR2 (germline): LNHDA, SQIVND (reference sequence). The CDR3 totals 15 residues. V shed 4 bases and J 5 bases; nucleotides not matched to a gene: 4. As DNA, the CDR3 is TGTGCCAGTAGTACCCCGGGACTAGCGGACAATGAGCAGTTCTTC. Protein product: CASSTPGLADNEQFF.

The genes are TRBV18 and TRBJ2-7, with a weak D call TRBD2 (6 bases). V was clipped by 5 bases and J by 5 bases, with 22 bases between them. The CDR3 runs to 16 residues. In germline, CDR1 is KGHSH, CDR2 LQKENI. The CDR3 loop reads CASSLTRDSPPNEQYF. The CDR3 coding sequence is TGTGCCAGCTCATTGACCCGGGACTCCCCCCCTAACGAGCAGTACTTC. Full variable domain (outside the CDR3, taken from reference TRBV18 and TRBJ2-7): NAGVMQNPRHLVRRRGQEARLRCSPMKGHSHVYWYRQLPEEGLKFMVYLQKENIIDESGMPKERFSAEFPKEGPSILRIQQVVRGDSAAYFCASSLTRDSPPNEQYFGPGTRLTVT.

The rearrangement links TRBV10-3 to TRBJ1-4; perhaps TRBD1 as D (5 bases). Trimming stripped 2 bases from V and 3 bases from J, with 16 bases between. Germline V gives CDR1 ENHRY, CDR2 SYGVKD. The CDR3 contains 17 residues. For the CDR3, the DNA is TGTGCCATCAGTGAGCGGACATCCATAGAGGCTAATGAAAAACTGTTTTTT. This gives the protein CAISERTSIEANEKLFF.

This rearrangement joins TRBV7-2 to TRBJ2-2; the match to TRBD2 covers 8 bases. Germline CDR1 SGHTA, CDR2 FQGNSA. V was pared by 2 bases and J by 6 bases, with 8 bases of the junction left unmatched. CDR3 length equals 16 residues. The chain's CDR3 is CASSLIAGSLAGELFF. Here the CDR3 DNA reads TGTGCCAGCAGCTTAATAGCGGGATCTTTGGCCGGGGAGCTGTTTTTT.

This chain uses TRBV5-1 with TRBJ2-2; possible D gene TRBD2, 6 bases. Trimming removed 2 bases from V and 1 base from J, with 12 bases in between. Germline CDR1 reads SGHRS; CDR2 reads YFSETQ. This CDR3 comprises 16 residues. CDR3 nucleotides: TGCGCCAGCAGCTTACTAGCTGCGATGAACACCGGGGAGCTGTTTTTT. Its protein product is CASSLLAAMNTGELFF.

The gene calls are TRBV28 and TRBJ1-4, with D tentatively TRBD1 (5 bases). CDR1 is MDHEN and CDR2 is SYDVKM in the germline V gene. Trimming left V 8 bases short and J 5 bases short, with 9 bases between. There are 12 residues in the CDR3. In DNA, the CDR3 is TGTGCCAGCGGGGCCTTGAATGAAAAACTGTTTTTT. Residues: CASGALNEKLFF.

The V call is TRBV3-1 (or the pseudogene TRBV3-2), the J call TRBJ2-2; D is undetermined. The CDR3 is 14 residues long. CDR1 LGHDT and CDR2 YNNKEL come from the germline V gene (reference sequence). The V and J ends lost 0 bases and 6 bases respectively, with 8 bases between them. CDR3 sequence: CASSQDVVAGELFF. DNA of the CDR3: TGTGCCAGCAGCCAAGACGTCGTAGCCGGGGAGCTGTTTTTT.

The chain is built from TRBV28 and TRBJ2-3; 11 nucleotides line up with TRBD2. This CDR3 spans 15 amino acids. Germline CDR1 and CDR2: MDHEN and SYDVKM. V was pared by 5 bases and J by 6 bases, with 7 bases of the junction left unmatched. The CDR3 region is CASSSSGRARDTQYF. The CDR3 DNA is TGTGCCAGCAGTAGTAGCGGGAGGGCCAGGGATACGCAGTATTTT.

The chain combines TRBV7-2 with TRBJ2-3; the D gene is possibly TRBD2 (5 bases). The CDR3 has 14 residues. The germline V and J ends were trimmed by 5 bases and 2 bases, with 11 bases remaining between them. Germline V gives CDR1 SGHTA, CDR2 FQGNSA. The CDR3 reads CASSQTRDTDTQYF. Written as DNA, the CDR3 is TGTGCCAGCAGCCAAACCCGGGACACAGATACGCAGTATTTT.

The J gene is TRBJ1-2, the V gene TRBV6-2 or TRBV6-3, with TRBD1 matching 7 bases. Losses at the gene ends were 5 bases for V and 1 base for J; bases not matched to a gene: 10. The CDR3 loop spans 16 amino acids. Germline CDR1 and CDR2: MNHEY and SVGEGT. This CDR3 reads CASSDAPGQNNYGYTF. CDR3 nucleotide sequence: TGTGCCAGCAGTGATGCCCCGGGACAGAATAACTATGGCTACACCTTC.

The J gene is TRBJ1-1, the V gene TRBV7-8, with 7 bases matching TRBD1. The CDR3 sequence is 16 residues long. Germline CDR1 is SGHVS and CDR2 is FQNEAQ. V shed 0 bases, J shed 4 bases, and the junction held 8 bases outside the gene matches. CDR3 region: CASSLALTGLGTEAFF. The CDR3 nucleotides read TGTGCCAGCAGCTTAGCGCTGACAGGGCTAGGCACTGAAGCTTTCTTT.

V is TRBV6-5 and J is TRBJ1-2; D unclear. The CDR3 totals 13 residues. V gave up 2 bases and J gave up 4 bases, with 8 bases separating them. CDR1 MNHEY and CDR2 SVGAGI come from the germline V gene. The CDR3 region has the DNA TGTGCCAGCAGTTACGGCAGCGGCTATGGCTACACCTTC. It is translated as CASSYGSGYGYTF.

This chain links TRBV7-2 with TRBJ2-1; TRBD2 might be the D (6 bases). This CDR3 is 13 amino acids long. V dropped 5 bases and J dropped 7 bases, with 12 bases sitting between them. Germline-derived CDR1 and CDR2 are SGHTA and FQGNSA. CDR3 loop: CASSQRTTNEQFF. As DNA, the CDR3 is TGTGCCAGCAGCCAGAGGACTACTAATGAGCAGTTCTTC.

The rearrangement joins TRBV18 to TRBJ2-1; unclear D gene. This CDR3 has 12 residues. V was clipped by 8 bases and J by 6 bases, with 11 bases between them. Germline loops: CDR1 KGHSH, CDR2 LQKENI. CDR3 nucleotides: TGTGCCAGCCAGAATCAATTCAATGAGCAGTTCTTC. Residues: CASQNQFNEQFF. Looking up the rest from reference TRBV18 and TRBJ2-1 gives the full variable domain: NAGVMQNPRHLVRRRGQEARLRCSPMKGHSHVYWYRQLPEEGLKFMVYLQKENIIDESGMPKERFSAEFPKEGPSILRIQQVVRGDSAAYFCASQNQFNEQFFGPGTRLTVL.